A selection of T cell receptor beta chains follows, all from one sample in a study of cytotoxic CD8 clonotypes in ibrutinib-treated CLL. Method: immunoSEQ multiplex PCR; TCRdb's copy keeps in-frame clones and lacks some. Altogether 250,000 to 350,000 clones are present, 65% to 85% being singletons, with the ten largest covering about 5.7%. This specimen was PBMCs, taken at disease progression, from a patient treated with ibrutinib. These receptors were taken from a human donor with chronic lymphocytic leukemia. CDR3s include the opening cysteine and the closing phenylalanine or tryptophan. The D gene is left open where the match is weak. Only part of the rows carry a size: once, few, many, or a class if the clone is expanded.

j_gene: TRBJ2-1
v_gene: TRBV5-4
d_gene: TRBD2
abundance: .
CDR3nt: TGTGCCAGCAGCTCCCCGAGCGGGACCGGTGTGAATGAGCAGTTCTTC
CDR3aa: CASSSPSGTGVNEQFF

j_gene: TRBJ2-7
v_gene: TRBV18
d_gene: .
abundance: .
CDR3nt: TGTGCCAGCTCACCACGCAGGCCCCTCAACTACGAGCAGTACTTC
CDR3aa: CASSPRRPLNYEQYF

j_gene: TRBJ1-5
v_gene: TRBV29-1
d_gene: .
abundance: .
CDR3nt: TGCAGCGTTGCCGATAGCAATCAGCCCCAGCATTTT
CDR3aa: CSVADSNQPQHF

j_gene: TRBJ2-1
v_gene: TRBV6-5
d_gene: .
abundance: .
CDR3nt: TGTGCCAGCAGCCGGGGACTTGCCCTTTACAATGAGCAGTTCTTC
CDR3aa: CASSRGLALYNEQFF

j_gene: TRBJ2-3
v_gene: TRBV5-1
d_gene: .
abundance: .
CDR3nt: TGCGCCAGCAGCTTGGCCAGGGGAGATACGCAGTATTTT
CDR3aa: CASSLARGDTQYF

j_gene: TRBJ2-5
v_gene: TRBV10-3
d_gene: TRBD2
abundance: few
CDR3nt: TGTGCCATCAGTGAGGGACTAGCGGGGGGGCCGGGAGAGACCCAGTACTTC
CDR3aa: CAISEGLAGGPGETQYF

j_gene: TRBJ2-3
v_gene: TRBV7-2
d_gene: TRBD1
abundance: .
CDR3nt: TGTGCCAGCAGCACCTGGACAGGGGGCATGCACACAGATACGCAGTATTTT
CDR3aa: CASSTWTGGMHTDTQYF

j_gene: TRBJ1-1
v_gene: TRBV10-3
d_gene: .
abundance: many
CDR3nt: TGTGCCATCAGTGAGTTGGGGGCGAGGGCTTTCTTT
CDR3aa: CAISELGARAFF

j_gene: TRBJ2-2
v_gene: TRBV5-1
d_gene: TRBD1
abundance: .
CDR3nt: TGCGCCAGCAGCTCCCGCGGGACAGGAGACACCGGGGAGCTGTTTTTT
CDR3aa: CASSSRGTGDTGELFF

j_gene: TRBJ1-2
v_gene: TRBV4-1
d_gene: .
abundance: .
CDR3nt: TGCGCCAGCAGCCAAGGGGGTCAGGCGAACGGCTACACCTTC
CDR3aa: CASSQGGQANGYTF

j_gene: TRBJ2-7
v_gene: TRBV5-5
d_gene: .
abundance: .
CDR3nt: TGTGCCAGCAGCTTGATGTACGAGCAGTACTTC
CDR3aa: CASSLMYEQYF